This T cell receptor beta chain was observed in a study of monozygotic twins with cystic fibrosis. V trimming: 4 bases; J trimming: 2 bases; junction bases outside the gene matches: 2. Germline lookup yields CDR1 SGHTA and CDR2 FQGNSA. This CDR3 region has 14 residues. Clones were sequenced by immunoSEQ multiplex PCR, and TCRdb holds only the in-frame ones, with some missing. The sample consists of tens of thousands of clones, 75% to 95% of them appearing once. Details on this clone: Its antigen is unidentified.

Notes on the study in general: Nucleotide-identical clonotype sharing was significantly higher within monozygotic CF twin pairs than between unrelated CF individuals. In 13 of 16 pairs, V gene usage was closest to the co-twin's. The repertoire was suggested to be naive-dominated, clonality median roughly 0.0093.

The TCR was taken from a boy aged 2 to 10 with cystic fibrosis. The chain couples TRBV7-2 to TRBJ2-7, with 10 bases fitting TRBD2. Material for sequencing was blood. The CDR3 sequence: CASSYGLAAYEQYF. For the CDR3, the DNA is TGTGCCAGCAGCTACGGACTAGCGGCCTACGAGCAGTACTTC.